A selection of T cell receptor beta chains follows, all from one sample in a study of cytomegalovirus exposure and HLA in healthy donors. The table came from immunoSEQ multiplex PCR; TCRdb's copy has only in-frame clones and leaves some out. The sample includes about 100,000 clones, around 72% of them seen just once. Specimen: PBMCs. These TCRs come from a woman in her forties in good health and CMV-seropositive. The CDR3 runs from the conserved cysteine through the conserved F or W. D genes are given only for firm matches. Clone size is stated in some rows and not others, as once, few, many or a class when expanded.

abundance: -
v_gene: TRBV7-3
d_gene: -
j_gene: TRBJ1-1
CDR3nt: TGTGCCAGCAGCCCGTATATGAACACTGAAGCTTTCTTT
CDR3aa: CASSPYMNTEAFF

abundance: -
v_gene: TRBV2
d_gene: -
j_gene: TRBJ1-5
CDR3nt: TGTGCCAGCAGTGAGGGGAGGACTAATCAGCCCCAGCATTTT
CDR3aa: CASSEGRTNQPQHF

abundance: -
v_gene: TRBV4-1
d_gene: -
j_gene: TRBJ1-5
CDR3nt: TGCGCCAGCAGCCAAGATCGAGGGTCAAATCAGCCCCAGCATTTT
CDR3aa: CASSQDRGSNQPQHF

abundance: -
v_gene: TRBV18
d_gene: TRBD1
j_gene: TRBJ1-5
CDR3nt: TGTGCCAGCTCACCGCAGACAGGGTCTAGCAATCAGCCCCAGCATTTT
CDR3aa: CASSPQTGSSNQPQHF

abundance: few
v_gene: TRBV6-5
d_gene: -
j_gene: TRBJ1-2
CDR3nt: TGTGCCAGCTGTTCTGCGGGAGTGGGTGGCTACACCTTC
CDR3aa: CASCSAGVGGYTF

abundance: -
v_gene: TRBV7-8
d_gene: TRBD1
j_gene: TRBJ1-2
CDR3nt: TGTGCCAGCAGCCCAACCTCCGGGACAGAAAGTTTCTATGGCTACACCTTC
CDR3aa: CASSPTSGTESFYGYTF

abundance: few
v_gene: TRBV7-9
d_gene: -
j_gene: TRBJ2-2
CDR3nt: TGTGCCAGCAGCCCGATCACAGGGATCAACACCGGGGAGCTGTTTTTT
CDR3aa: CASSPITGINTGELFF

abundance: few
v_gene: TRBV13
d_gene: -
j_gene: TRBJ1-1
CDR3nt: TGTGCCAGCAGCTTAATCGGCAGGGACACTGAAGCTTTCTTT
CDR3aa: CASSLIGRDTEAFF

abundance: -
v_gene: TRBV2
d_gene: TRBD1
j_gene: TRBJ2-3
CDR3nt: TGTGCCAGCATCTGGACAGGGAGCACAGATACGCAGTATTTT
CDR3aa: CASIWTGSTDTQYF

abundance: -
v_gene: TRBV27
d_gene: TRBD1
j_gene: TRBJ1-2
CDR3nt: TGTGCCAGCAGTTATAGACAGGGAGAGATCTATGGCTACACCTTC
CDR3aa: CASSYRQGEIYGYTF

abundance: -
v_gene: TRBV2
d_gene: TRBD1
j_gene: TRBJ1-4
CDR3nt: TGTGCCAGCAGTGAGGGACAGGGGACTGAAAAACTGTTTTTT
CDR3aa: CASSEGQGTEKLFF

abundance: -
v_gene: TRBV7-9
d_gene: -
j_gene: TRBJ1-2
CDR3nt: TGTGCCAGCAGCTTAGACAGGGCGGATGGCTACACCTTC
CDR3aa: CASSLDRADGYTF

abundance: -
v_gene: TRBV6-5
d_gene: -
j_gene: TRBJ1-1
CDR3nt: TGTGCCAGCAGTTACCAAACAGGGCTGAACACTGAAGCTTTCTTT
CDR3aa: CASSYQTGLNTEAFF

abundance: few
v_gene: TRBV10-3
d_gene: -
j_gene: TRBJ1-3
CDR3nt: TGTGCCATCAGTGAAGGCAGGGCTGGAAACACCATATATTTT
CDR3aa: CAISEGRAGNTIYF

abundance: medium-sized
v_gene: TRBV25-1
d_gene: TRBD1
j_gene: TRBJ1-5
CDR3nt: TGTGCCAGCAGTGGGGGACAGGGACCCTTTCAGCCCCAGCATTTT
CDR3aa: CASSGGQGPFQPQHF

abundance: -
v_gene: TRBV2
d_gene: TRBD1
j_gene: TRBJ2-1
CDR3nt: TGTGCCAGCGCGACAGGGAACCATGAGCAGTTCTTC
CDR3aa: CASATGNHEQFF

abundance: -
v_gene: TRBV19
d_gene: TRBD1
j_gene: TRBJ1-2
CDR3nt: TGTGCCAGTAGTATAGGGAGGGGGACAGGGGGCCTCTATGGCTACACCTTC
CDR3aa: CASSIGRGTGGLYGYTF

abundance: -
v_gene: TRBV5-6
d_gene: -
j_gene: TRBJ2-2
CDR3nt: TGTGCCAGCAGCTTGGTAACGGGCACCGGGGAGCTGTTTTTT
CDR3aa: CASSLVTGTGELFF

abundance: -
v_gene: TRBV7-7
d_gene: TRBD1
j_gene: TRBJ1-3
CDR3nt: TGTGCTAGCAGCTTAGGGAACAGGGGACTCGGAAACACCATATATTTT
CDR3aa: CASSLGNRGLGNTIYF

abundance: -
v_gene: TRBV6-5
d_gene: TRBD2
j_gene: TRBJ2-5
CDR3nt: TGTGCCAGCAGTTACGCCTTCGGGGGGCTAGCGGGGACCCAGTACTTC
CDR3aa: CASSYAFGGLAGTQYF

abundance: -
v_gene: TRBV25-1
d_gene: TRBD1
j_gene: TRBJ2-2
CDR3nt: TGTGCCAGCAGTGGATTGACAGGGGAAGCCGGGGAGCTGTTTTTT
CDR3aa: CASSGLTGEAGELFF

abundance: -
v_gene: TRBV7-8
d_gene: -
j_gene: TRBJ2-3
CDR3nt: TGTGCCAGCAGCTTAGCGGCTGTTTTAGATACGCAGTATTTT
CDR3aa: CASSLAAVLDTQYF

abundance: -
v_gene: TRBV23-1
d_gene: -
j_gene: TRBJ1-1
CDR3nt: TGCGCCAGCAGTCAATCGATGGGGCCCACTGAAGCTTTCTTT
CDR3aa: CASSQSMGPTEAFF

abundance: once
v_gene: TRBV30
d_gene: TRBD1
j_gene: TRBJ1-2
CDR3nt: TGTGCCTGCAAGGGGGCTGACTATGGCTACACCTTC
CDR3aa: CACKGADYGYTF

abundance: -
v_gene: TRBV19
d_gene: -
j_gene: TRBJ1-2
CDR3nt: TGTGCCAGTATCACCCCCCATACATTTAACTATGGCTACACCTTC
CDR3aa: CASITPHTFNYGYTF

abundance: -
v_gene: TRBV5-5
d_gene: -
j_gene: TRBJ2-5
CDR3nt: TGTGCCAGCAGCTTGGAGACTAGAAGGTCGGGGGAGACCCAGTACTTC
CDR3aa: CASSLETRRSGETQYF

abundance: -
v_gene: TRBV4-3
d_gene: TRBD1
j_gene: TRBJ1-2
CDR3nt: TGCGCCAGCAGCCAAGATCTCCCAGGGGGCTTTGGCTACACCTTC
CDR3aa: CASSQDLPGGFGYTF

abundance: -
v_gene: TRBV4-3
d_gene: TRBD2
j_gene: TRBJ2-5
CDR3nt: TGCGCCAGCAGCCAAGTAGGCGGGGGGGAGACCCAGTACTTC
CDR3aa: CASSQVGGGETQYF